The present T cell receptor beta chain was sequenced within a study of OX40 agonist ivuxolimab in advanced cancers. The wider study: At doses from 0.01 to 10 mg/kg, patients were given intravenous ivuxolimab every 2 weeks. Hepatocellular carcinoma, melanoma, renal cell or head and neck cancer was diagnosed in the dose-escalation patients. Partial responses occurred in Three dose-escalation patients, one with hepatocellular carcinoma and two with cutaneous melanoma.

The CDR3 totals 15 residues. TCRdb's table, derived via immunoSEQ multiplex PCR, lists solely in-frame clones and lacks some. The table shows tens of thousands of clones, with around nine tenths occurring only once. The genes are TRBV21-1 and TRBJ2-7. TRBV21-1 is a recognized pseudogene. This specimen consisted of CD4+ or CD8+ T cells sorted from blood, obtained in a trial of the OX40 agonist ivuxolimab. The TCR comes from an adult with an advanced solid tumor such as melanoma, head and neck, liver or kidney cancer. Here the CDR3 DNA reads TGTGCCAGCAGCAAAGCTGGCCAGGGACCCTACGAGCAGTACTTC. It encodes CASSKAGQGPYEQYF.